The 14 T cell receptor beta chains below were found in one sample sequenced in a study of T-cell memory formation after mild COVID-19. TCRdb ran MiXCR on the 5' RACE reads and lists one entry per CDR3 protein. The sample lists about 200,000 distinct CDR3 sequences; over 9% were seen once. Source material: PBMCs or a T cell subset sorted from them (not recorded which). These receptors all come from a man younger than 35 who had mild COVID-19 (a few samples of this study predate the infection). Cell type and time point are not known.

This clonotype was recorded many times. The chain combines TRBV7-2 with TRBJ2-7; TRBD1 matches 8 bases. J lost 0 bases, V lost 2 bases, and 9 bases had no gene match. In germline, CDR1 is SGHTA, CDR2 FQGNSA. The CDR3 length is 17 residues. The CDR3 loop reads CASSLLATGVSSYEQYF. DNA for the CDR3: TGTGCCAGCAGCTTATTAGCGACAGGGGTGAGCTCCTACGAGCAGTACTTC.

This clonotype was detected a few times. The chain is built from TRBV7-9 and TRBJ2-1, with 7 bases fitting TRBD1. The CDR3 loop spans 15 amino acids. Germline V lookup: CDR1 SEHNR, CDR2 FQNEAQ (reference sequence). V shed 1 base and J 7 bases; nucleotides not matched to a gene: 7. Here the CDR3 reads CASSLEGGFRNEQFF. The CDR3 coding sequence is TGTGCCAGCAGCTTAGAAGGGGGCTTTAGGAATGAGCAGTTCTTC.

This chain joins TRBV4-1 and TRBJ2-7; D is ambiguous. The CDR3 is made up of 15 amino acids. The germline CDR1 and CDR2 sequences are MGHRA and YSYEKL. The ends were cut back, 0 bases at V and 3 bases at J, with 12 bases in the middle. In DNA, the CDR3 is TGCGCCAGCAGCCAAGATGATTACCGCGTCTACGAGCAGTACGTC. Its translation is CASSQDDYRVYEQYV.

The chain links TRBV25-1 to TRBJ2-7; 7 bases align to TRBD1. This CDR3 has 14 residues. V was pared by 5 bases and J by 5 bases, with 9 bases of the junction left unmatched. In germline, CDR1 is MGHDK, CDR2 SYGVNS. The CDR3 is CASSSRQGLNEQYF. DNA for the CDR3: TGTGCCAGCAGTTCCCGACAGGGCCTGAACGAGCAGTACTTC.

The rearrangement joins TRBV5-1 to TRBJ1-2, with 10 bases lining up with TRBD1. Germline lookup yields CDR1 SGHRS and CDR2 YFSETQ. The trim removed 2 bases at V and 4 bases at J, leaving 2 bases unmatched. This CDR3 region has 14 residues. The CDR3 region is CASSFGTGVYGYTF. The DNA for the CDR3 is TGCGCCAGCAGCTTCGGGACAGGGGTCTATGGCTACACCTTC.

Concerning this clonotype itself: At one end the junction does not follow the germline gene, possibly because of a read error. The CDR3 nucleotides read TGTGCAATCAGCGAGGGTTCTCTGTCCCCAGTTTTCTTT. Protein: CAISEGSLSPVFF. The chain joins TRBV10-3 to TRBJ1-1; D gene uncertain. The CDR3 totals 13 residues. Germline CDR1 is ENHRY and CDR2 is SYGVKD.

This clonotype was counted only a few times. V and J are TRBV7-9 and TRBJ1-4, with a tentative D call TRBD1 (5 bases). The V and J ends lost 3 bases and 4 bases respectively, with 9 bases between them. The CDR3 spans 14 residues. Germline V gene lookup returns CDR1 SEHNR and CDR2 FQNEAQ (reference sequence). CDR3: CASSFQGDNEKLFF. In DNA form, the CDR3 reads TGTGCCAGCAGCTTTCAGGGAGATAATGAAAAACTGTTTTTT.

This clonotype was recorded at least ten times. CDR3 sequence: CASSLDVTQETQYF. As DNA, the CDR3 is TGCGCCAGCAGCTTGGATGTGACCCAAGAGACCCAGTACTTC. The rearrangement links TRBV5-1 to TRBJ2-5, with no clear D. The V end lost 0 bases, the J end lost 1 base, and 7 bases lay between the germline ends. Germline CDR1 SGHRS, CDR2 YFSETQ. This CDR3 is built from 14 residues.

This clonotype occurred many times. The genes are TRBV7-9 and TRBJ1-1, with D possibly matching TRBD1 (6 bases). Germline V lookup: CDR1 SEHNR, CDR2 FQNEAQ (reference sequence). Between the trimmed V and J ends, which lost 6 bases and 1 base, there was a span of 9 bases. The CDR3 covers 13 residues. In DNA form, the CDR3 reads TGTGCCAGCAGGCCACAGGGGAACACTGAAGCTTTCTTT. It is translated as CASRPQGNTEAFF. The entire variable domain, with the rest obtained from reference TRBV7-9 and TRBJ1-1, is as follows: DTGVSQNPRHKITKRGQNVTFRCDPISEHNRLYWYRQTLGQGPEFLTYFQNEAQLEKSRLLSDRFSAERPKGSFSTLEIQRTEQGDSAMYLCASRPQGNTEAFFGQGTRLTVV.

In its sample, this clonotype was seen a few times. This chain links TRBV2 with TRBJ1-6; D is uncertain. The CDR3 totals 12 residues. The ends were cut back, 6 bases at V and 5 bases at J, with 5 bases in the middle. CDR1 and CDR2 from the germline V gene are SNHLY and FYNNEI. The CDR3 protein is CASRLDNSPLHF. DNA of the CDR3: TGTGCCAGCAGACTAGATAATTCACCCCTCCACTTT.

This clonotype was counted once. The chain has TRBV5-4 and TRBJ2-3; 9 nucleotides match TRBD2. Germline V CDR1 and CDR2: SGHNT, YYREEE (reference sequence). The CDR3 runs 15 residues. V trimming: 7 bases; J trimming: 4 bases; junction bases outside the gene matches: 10. This CDR3 reads CASYPASGDADTQYF. The CDR3 DNA follows: TGTGCCAGCTACCCTGCTAGCGGGGATGCAGATACGCAGTATTTT.

The chain recombines TRBV5-1 with TRBJ2-5; 7 bases fit TRBD2. The V and J ends lost 2 bases and 4 bases, in that order; junction bases with no gene match: 5. Looked up from germline, CDR1 is SGHRS and CDR2 is YFSETQ. This CDR3 is built from 14 residues. The CDR3 sequence is CASSFWGGGETQYF. As DNA, the CDR3 is TGCGCCAGCAGCTTCTGGGGGGGTGGAGAGACCCAGTACTTC.

Worth noting for this clonotype: It is likely a read error, because the conserved phenylalanine at the end of the CDR3 is missing. The chain has TRBV2 and TRBJ2-5, with D perhaps matching TRBD2 (5 bases). V lost 6 bases to trimming and J lost 4 bases, with 12 bases between them. This CDR3 has 13 amino acids. Per germline, CDR1 SNHLY and CDR2 FYNNEI. The CDR3 DNA reads TGTGCCAGCAGCCCCACTGGAGGAGAGACCCAGTACTCC. Its protein is CASSPTGGETQYS.

The rearrangement joins TRBV6-2 or TRBV6-3 to TRBJ1-1; D is unresolved. The CDR3 has 14 residues. Germline values: CDR1 MNHEY, CDR2 SVGEGT. The V and J ends lost 7 bases and 1 base respectively, with 13 bases between them. The CDR3 nucleotides read TGTGCCAGCACCTTGGGAGGCGAGAACACTGAAGCTTTCTTT. Its protein is CASTLGGENTEAFF.